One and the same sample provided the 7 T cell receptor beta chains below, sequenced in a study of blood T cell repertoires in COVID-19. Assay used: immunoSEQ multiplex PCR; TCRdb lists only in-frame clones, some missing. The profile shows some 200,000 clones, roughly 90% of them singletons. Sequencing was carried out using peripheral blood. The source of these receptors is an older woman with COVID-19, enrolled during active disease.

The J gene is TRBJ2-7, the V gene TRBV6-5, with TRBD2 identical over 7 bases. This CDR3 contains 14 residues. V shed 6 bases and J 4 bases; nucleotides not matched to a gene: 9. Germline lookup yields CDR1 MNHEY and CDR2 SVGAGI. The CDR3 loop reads CASRAGTTSYEQYF. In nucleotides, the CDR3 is TGTGCCAGCAGGGCCGGGACTACGTCATACGAGCAGTACTTC.

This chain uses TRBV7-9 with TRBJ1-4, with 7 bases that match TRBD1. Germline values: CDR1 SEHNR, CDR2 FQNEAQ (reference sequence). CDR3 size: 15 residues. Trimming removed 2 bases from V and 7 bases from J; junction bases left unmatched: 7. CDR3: CASSLQNRGGEKLFF. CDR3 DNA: TGTGCCAGCAGCTTACAAAACAGGGGTGGTGAAAAACTGTTTTTT.

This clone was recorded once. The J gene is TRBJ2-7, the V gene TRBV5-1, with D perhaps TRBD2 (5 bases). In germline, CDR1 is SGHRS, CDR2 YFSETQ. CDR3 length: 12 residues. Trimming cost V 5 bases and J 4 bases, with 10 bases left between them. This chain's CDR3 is CASSVSGYEQYF. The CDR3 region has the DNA TGCGCCAGCAGTGTGAGCGGTTACGAGCAGTACTTC.

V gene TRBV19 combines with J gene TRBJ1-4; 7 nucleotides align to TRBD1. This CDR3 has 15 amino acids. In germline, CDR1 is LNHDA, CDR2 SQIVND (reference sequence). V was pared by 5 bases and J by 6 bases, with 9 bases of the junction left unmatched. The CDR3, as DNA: TGTGCCAGTAGTCTCAACAGGGGCTTCCATGAAAAACTGTTTTTT. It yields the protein CASSLNRGFHEKLFF.

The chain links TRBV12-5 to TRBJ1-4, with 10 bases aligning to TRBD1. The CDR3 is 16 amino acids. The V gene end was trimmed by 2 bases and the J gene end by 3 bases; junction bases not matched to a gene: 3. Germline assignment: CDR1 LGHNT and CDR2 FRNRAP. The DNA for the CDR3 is TGTGCTAGTGGTTTGCTAGGGACAGGGGCTAATGAAAAACTGTTTTTT. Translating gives CASGLLGTGANEKLFF.

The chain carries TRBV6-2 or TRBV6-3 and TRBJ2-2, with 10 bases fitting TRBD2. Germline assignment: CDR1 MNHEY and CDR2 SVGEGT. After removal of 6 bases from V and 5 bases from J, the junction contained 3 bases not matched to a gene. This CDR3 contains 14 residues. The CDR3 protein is CASSRTSGTGELFF. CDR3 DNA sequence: TGTGCCAGCAGCCGGACTAGCGGTACCGGGGAGCTGTTTTTT.

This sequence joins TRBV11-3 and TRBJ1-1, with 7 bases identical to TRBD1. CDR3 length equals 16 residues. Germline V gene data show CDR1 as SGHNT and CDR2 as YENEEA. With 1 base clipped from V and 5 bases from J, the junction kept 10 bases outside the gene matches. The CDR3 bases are TGTGCCAGCAGCTTAGGGATTACAGGGGAGGAGACTGAAGCTTTCTTT. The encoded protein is CASSLGITGEETEAFF.